This entry is about one T cell receptor beta chain. What it binds is not known. V shed 5 bases and J shed 4 bases, with 20 bases lying between them. The CDR3 totals 17 residues. Germline CDR1 and CDR2: SEHNR and FQNEAQ (reference sequence). Whereas donors were nominally healthy upon sampling, unrecorded immune exposures were probable. The data stem from a study of cytomegalovirus exposure and HLA in healthy donors. A multiplex PCR was run with 60 Vbeta primers and 13 Jbeta primers. Authors' methods: Unique TCR beta chains numbered around 75 million in a later analysis, with about 11 million shared. The assay was immunoSEQ multiplex PCR, and TCRdb's table has in-frame clones only and misses some. V, J and clone size reflect that table, while D and trimming were determined from the DNA. The sample shows 140,000 to 150,000 clones, approximately 79% of them seen only once. Study-wide results and caveats: There were reportedly fewer N-insertions in an Asian-associated ancestry cluster than the approximately 600-donor mean, in a later analysis. Other equally common chains were less clonally expanded than HLA-associated TCR beta chains, a later analysis showed.

The clonotype comes from a woman in her twenties or thirties in good health and CMV-seronegative. The sample taken for sequencing was PBMCs. The V call is TRBV7-9, the J call TRBJ2-2; D gene uncertain. CDR3 sequence: CASSHTLALSGTGELFF. As DNA, the CDR3 is TGTGCCAGCAGCCATACCCTTGCGCTGTCGGGCACCGGGGAGCTGTTTTTT.